The 29 T cell receptor beta chains presented below share a single source sample, sequenced in a study of shared clonotypes between healthy human individuals. Assay: immunoSEQ multiplex PCR; the TCRdb copy retains only in-frame clones and omits some. This table holds about 1.5 million clones, approximately 96% found once. Sequenced: naive CD4+ T cells sorted from blood. Subset meaning: CD45RA+ positively selected. The receptor set was obtained from a man aged 30 to 39 in good health.

This clone was counted a single time. The chain recombines TRBV4-1 with TRBJ2-1; 7 bases are a match to TRBD1. CDR1 is MGHRA and CDR2 is YSYEKL in the germline V gene. Trimming cost V 2 bases and J 1 base; bases outside gene matches: 5. The CDR3 consists of 16 residues. CDR3 loop: CASSQQTGWSYNEQFF. The DNA for the CDR3 is TGCGCCAGCAGCCAACAGACAGGGTGGTCCTACAATGAGCAGTTCTTC.

This clone was observed a single time. The V gene is TRBV29-1, the J gene TRBJ2-1, with 14 bases that match TRBD2. The CDR3 contains 17 residues. After removal of 8 bases from V and 0 bases from J, the junction contained 9 bases not matched to a gene. Germline assignment: CDR1 SQVTM and CDR2 ANQGSEA. CDR3 nucleotides: TGCAGCTCAGCGGGGACTAGCGGGAGCCGCTCCTACAATGAGCAGTTCTTC. Protein product: CSSAGTSGSRSYNEQFF.

The chain combines TRBV30 with TRBJ2-5, with D unclear. The CDR3 runs 13 residues. Per the germline V gene, CDR1 is GTSNPN and CDR2 is SVGIG (reference sequence). The ends were cut back, 4 bases at V and 3 bases at J, with 12 bases in the middle. The CDR3 DNA follows: TGTGCCTGGAACCGCAGGATAGAAGAGACCCAGTACTTC. It codes for CAWNRRIEETQYF.

This chain links TRBV18 with TRBJ2-1; 12 positions match TRBD1. Germline CDR1 and CDR2: KGHSH and LQKENI. CDR3 size: 17 residues. The V and J ends lost 6 bases and 8 bases, in that order; junction bases with no gene match: 14. The CDR3 protein is CASSPTPGQGAPHEQFF. Written as DNA, the CDR3 is TGTGCCAGCTCGCCAACCCCGGGACAGGGGGCGCCCCATGAGCAGTTCTTC.

Of note for this clone: One end of the junction does not line up with germline, which may come from a read error. The rearrangement links TRBV4-3 to TRBJ1-2; D gene ambiguous. The length of the CDR3 is 13 residues. CDR1 LGHNA and CDR2 YSLEER come from the germline V gene. The CDR3 nucleotides read TGCGCCAGCAGCCAAGAAGGACTATATGGCCACACCTTC. Translation: CASSQEGLYGHTF.

This chain uses TRBV7-9 with TRBJ2-3; 15 bases agree with TRBD2. Germline V gene lookup returns CDR1 SEHNR and CDR2 FQNEAQ (reference sequence). Trimming took 2 bases from V and 0 from J; bases not matched to a gene: 6. The CDR3 loop spans 19 amino acids. CDR3 in DNA: TGTGCCAGCAGCTTACTCGGACTAGCGGGAGGGCAGAGCACAGATACGCAGTATTTT. Its protein is CASSLLGLAGGQSTDTQYF.

This chain links TRBV27 with TRBJ1-2; D uncertain. Per germline, CDR1 MNHEY and CDR2 SMNVEV (reference sequence). Trimming took 9 bases from V and 7 from J, leaving 18 bases between them. The CDR3 extends over 13 amino acids. CDR3 region: CASMTGEGRGYTF. Written as DNA, the CDR3 is TGTGCCAGTATGACCGGGGAGGGTCGTGGCTACACCTTC.

The gene calls are TRBV2 and TRBJ1-3; tentative D call: TRBD1 (5 bases). CDR3 length equals 15 residues. Germline V gene sequence: CDR1 SNHLY, CDR2 FYNNEI. The V gene lost 3 bases and the J gene lost 6 bases, with 15 bases spanning the gap. This CDR3 is CASSDGGAAVNTIYF. The DNA for the CDR3 is TGTGCCAGCAGTGATGGAGGGGCCGCTGTAAACACCATATATTTT.

As DNA, the CDR3 is TGTGCCAGCAGCTATCGGGGGAGAGAAGGGTATGGCTACACCTTC. Encoded protein: CASSYRGREGYGYTF. The chain joins TRBV28 to TRBJ1-2, with D perhaps TRBD1 (5 bases). Germline V gene sequence: CDR1 MDHEN, CDR2 SYDVKM. CDR3 length: 15 residues. The V end lost 6 bases, the J end lost 5 bases, and 19 bases lay between the germline ends.

The genes are TRBV11-2 and TRBJ2-3; possible D gene TRBD1, 5 bases. Trimming removed 5 bases from V and 9 bases from J, with 9 bases in between. The CDR3 length is 11 residues. Germline CDR1 reads SGHAT; CDR2 reads FQNNGV. CDR3 sequence reads: CASSRGQTQYF. CDR3 in DNA: TGTGCCAGCAGCAGGGGTCAGACGCAGTATTTT.

The chain combines TRBV5-6 with TRBJ2-5, with D perhaps TRBD1 (6 bases). The V and J ends lost 3 bases and 1 base respectively, with 16 bases between them. The CDR3 contains 16 residues. Germline V gene lookup returns CDR1 SGHDT and CDR2 YYEEEE. CDR3 nucleotide sequence: TGTGCCAGCAGCTGGGGAATGACAGGCGGCCAAGAGACCCAGTACTTC. It codes for CASSWGMTGGQETQYF.

V and J are TRBV29-1 and TRBJ1-2; D possibly corresponds to TRBD1 (5 bases). This CDR3 has 15 amino acids. Deletions cut 1 base from V and 0 bases from J, with 12 bases between. The V gene's germline CDR1 is SQVTM and CDR2 ANQGSEA. CDR3 sequence (DNA): TGCAGCGTTGAAGTCGAGACAGAGACTAACTATGGCTACACCTTC. Amino acid sequence: CSVEVETETNYGYTF. The full variable domain, completed using reference TRBV29-1 and TRBJ1-2, is SAVISQKPSRDICQRGTSLTIQCQVDSQVTMMFWYRQQPGQSLTLIATANQGSEATYESGFVIDKFPISRPNLTFSTLTVSNMSPEDSSIYLCSVEVETETNYGYTFGSGTRLTVV.

The V call is TRBV19, the J call TRBJ1-5, with a tentative D call TRBD1 (6 bases). Per germline, CDR1 LNHDA and CDR2 SQIVND (reference sequence). The length of the CDR3 is 16 residues. V dropped 6 bases and J dropped 4 bases, with 19 bases sitting between them. The CDR3 DNA sequence: TGTGCCAGTAGCCTAGTGGGGGCGTCCACTAATCAGCCCCAGCATTTT. Amino acid sequence: CASSLVGASTNQPQHF.

The V gene is TRBV28, the J gene TRBJ2-7, with D possibly TRBD2 on 6 matching bases. CDR1 is MDHEN and CDR2 is SYDVKM in the germline V gene. Trimming took 6 bases from V and 1 from J, leaving 13 bases between them. The CDR3 loop spans 14 amino acids. In DNA, the CDR3 is TGTGCCAGCAGCCATGGGGGGAGTTCCTACGAGCAGTACTTC. Its translation is CASSHGGSSYEQYF.

The rearrangement uses TRBV19 and TRBJ1-5; D is possibly TRBD1 (5 bases). V lost 3 bases to trimming and J lost 6 bases, with 15 bases between them. This CDR3 region has 15 residues. Germline-derived CDR1 and CDR2 are LNHDA and SQIVND (reference sequence). CDR3: CASSMGPPTGQPQHF. CDR3 DNA: TGTGCCAGTAGTATGGGGCCGCCGACCGGTCAGCCCCAGCATTTT. The complete variable domain, with remaining parts taken from reference TRBV19 and TRBJ1-5, reads DGGITQSPKYLFRKEGQNVTLSCEQNLNHDAMYWYRQDPGQGLRLIYYSQIVNDFQKGDIAEGYSVSREKKESFPLTVTSAQKNPTAFYLCASSMGPPTGQPQHFGDGTRLSIL.

The rearrangement joins TRBV9 to TRBJ1-2; D remains unclear. The CDR3 loop spans 14 amino acids. V lost 0 bases to trimming and J lost 2 bases, with 8 bases between them. From germline, CDR1 is SGDLS and CDR2 YYNGEE. The CDR3 sequence is CASSVDTANYGYTF. The CDR3 DNA follows: TGTGCCAGCAGCGTAGATACGGCGAACTATGGCTACACCTTC.

The rearrangement links TRBV7-2 to TRBJ2-1; no clear D. CDR3 size: 15 residues. Per the germline V gene, CDR1 is SGHTA and CDR2 is FQGNSA. The ends were cut back, 1 base at V and 0 bases at J, with 7 bases in the middle. The CDR3 sequence is CASSLDGDSYNEQFF. The CDR3 region has the DNA TGTGCCAGCAGCTTAGACGGCGACTCCTACAATGAGCAGTTCTTC.

The genes are TRBV5-1 and TRBJ2-7; tentatively, D is TRBD2 (5 bases). V gave up 4 bases and J gave up 2 bases, with 10 bases separating them. This CDR3 is 13 amino acids long. CDR1 and CDR2 from the germline V gene are SGHRS and YFSETQ. CDR3: CASSNSGAYEQYF. The CDR3 DNA reads TGCGCCAGCAGCAACTCCGGGGCCTACGAGCAGTACTTC.

The CDR3 spells CASRVGTSGRAVYEQYF. For the CDR3, the DNA is TGTGCCAGCAGAGTTGGGACTAGCGGGAGGGCCGTTTACGAGCAGTACTTC. V gene TRBV2 combines with J gene TRBJ2-7; TRBD2 matches at 16 bases. Germline V CDR1 and CDR2: SNHLY, FYNNEI. Trimming removed 6 bases from V and 4 bases from J; junction bases left unmatched: 9. The CDR3 loop spans 17 amino acids.

The genes are TRBV11-2 and TRBJ2-5, with D unresolved. CDR3 length: 15 residues. V lost 0 bases and J 5 bases, leaving 13 bases between the germline ends. Per the germline V gene, CDR1 is SGHAT and CDR2 is FQNNGV. The CDR3 DNA sequence: TGTGCCAGCAGCTTAGAGTCTAGGAGTAGGGAGACCCAGTACTTC. Translated: CASSLESRSRETQYF.

The CDR3 sequence is CASSAEGGSGASSWETQYF. The DNA for the CDR3 is TGCGCCAGCAGCGCGGAGGGCGGCTCCGGGGCTTCTTCGTGGGAGACCCAGTACTTC. V and J are TRBV5-1 and TRBJ2-5; tentative D call: TRBD2 (6 bases). Germline V gene sequence: CDR1 SGHRS, CDR2 YFSETQ. Between the trimmed V and J ends, which lost 4 bases and 5 bases, there was a span of 30 bases. The CDR3 consists of 19 residues.

The rearrangement links TRBV15 to TRBJ1-1, with a tentative D call TRBD1 (5 bases). CDR1 is LNHNV and CDR2 is YYDKDF in the germline V gene (reference sequence). The CDR3 is 14 residues long. Trimming cost V 1 base and J 1 base, with 7 bases left between them. The CDR3 DNA follows: TGTGCCACCAGCAGAGGGACACCGAACACTGAAGCTTTCTTT. It translates to CATSRGTPNTEAFF. The variable domain in full, completed from reference TRBV15 and TRBJ1-1, reads DAMVIQNPRYQVTQFGKPVTLSCSQTLNHNVMYWYQQKSSQAPKLLFHYYDKDFNNEADTPDNFQSRRPNTSFCFLDIRSPGLGDTAMYLCATSRGTPNTEAFFGQGTRLTVV.

On this clone: The sample carries other DNA sequences with the same CDR3. The chain has TRBV20-1 and TRBJ2-7; no reliable D call. The V end lost 3 bases, the J end lost 0 bases, and 3 bases lay between the germline ends. The V gene's germline CDR1 is DFQATT and CDR2 SNEGSKA (reference sequence). CDR3 length: 11 amino acids. The CDR3, as DNA: TGCAGTGCTAGCGACTCCTACGAGCAGTACTTC. Translation: CSASDSYEQYF.

The chain carries TRBV7-2 and TRBJ2-1; weak D call: TRBD2 (5 bases). Trimming removed 5 bases at V and 5 bases at J, with 13 bases between. Germline V gene sequence: CDR1 SGHTA, CDR2 FQGNSA. The CDR3 length is 14 residues. The CDR3 here is CASSPTRDHNEQFF. The CDR3 coding sequence is TGTGCCAGCAGCCCAACCCGGGATCACAATGAGCAGTTCTTC.

The chain recombines TRBV19 with TRBJ2-3, with TRBD2 matching 14 bases. Germline values: CDR1 LNHDA, CDR2 SQIVND (reference sequence). Trimming at V came to 7 bases and at J to 11 bases, leaving 14 bases not matched to a gene. The CDR3 is 16 amino acids. Here the CDR3 reads CASTNIGTSGREGQYF. As DNA, the CDR3 is TGTGCCAGTACGAATATCGGGACTAGCGGGAGAGAGGGGCAGTATTTT. Using reference TRBV19 and TRBJ2-3 for the parts outside the CDR3, the full variable domain is DGGITQSPKYLFRKEGQNVTLSCEQNLNHDAMYWYRQDPGQGLRLIYYSQIVNDFQKGDIAEGYSVSREKKESFPLTVTSAQKNPTAFYLCASTNIGTSGREGQYFGPGTRLTVL.

The genes are TRBV4-1 and TRBJ2-5; 9 bases map to TRBD1. Germline values: CDR1 MGHRA, CDR2 YSYEKL. CDR3 length: 15 amino acids. With V trimmed by 1 base and J by 7 bases, 7 bases remained unmatched. The CDR3 loop reads CASSQGDRAIGTQYF. The CDR3 DNA sequence: TGCGCCAGCAGCCAAGGGGACAGGGCTATAGGGACCCAGTACTTC.

This chain uses TRBV28 with TRBJ2-7; D is undetermined. The CDR3 spans 13 residues. V was trimmed by 6 bases and J by 3 bases, leaving 12 bases between them. CDR1 is MDHEN, CDR2 SYDVKM, per germline. In nucleotides, the CDR3 is TGTGCCAGCAGGGGCCACGGATACTACGAGCAGTACTTC. It is translated as CASRGHGYYEQYF.

This chain connects TRBV30 to TRBJ2-5; D call uncertain. The CDR3 covers 15 residues. Trimming left V 0 bases short and J 3 bases short, with 14 bases between. Germline CDR1 reads GTSNPN; CDR2 reads SVGIG (reference sequence). CDR3 amino acids: CAWSVLGKIKETQYF. In DNA form, the CDR3 reads TGTGCCTGGAGTGTACTGGGGAAAATTAAAGAGACCCAGTACTTC.

Notes on this clone: The same CDR3 arises from other DNA sequences in this sample as well. This chain links TRBV28 with TRBJ1-5, with TRBD1 identical over 10 bases. CDR1 and CDR2 from the germline V gene are MDHEN and SYDVKM. The junction had 1 base not matched to a gene; V was cut back by 4 bases and J by 4 bases. The CDR3 consists of 14 residues. This chain's CDR3 is CASSSGQGNQPQHF. CDR3 coding DNA: TGTGCCAGCAGTTCGGGACAGGGGAATCAGCCCCAGCATTTT.